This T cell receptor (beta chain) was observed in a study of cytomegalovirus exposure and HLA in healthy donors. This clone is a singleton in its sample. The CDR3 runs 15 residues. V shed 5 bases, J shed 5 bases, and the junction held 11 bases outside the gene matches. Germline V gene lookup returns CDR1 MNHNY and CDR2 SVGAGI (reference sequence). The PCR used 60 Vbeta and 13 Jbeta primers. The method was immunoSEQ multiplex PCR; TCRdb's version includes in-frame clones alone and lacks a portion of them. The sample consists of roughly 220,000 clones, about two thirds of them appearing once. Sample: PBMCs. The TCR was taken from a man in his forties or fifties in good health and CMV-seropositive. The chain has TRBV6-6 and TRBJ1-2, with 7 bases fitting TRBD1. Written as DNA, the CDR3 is TGTGCCAGCAGTCGTCTCTCACAGGGGAAGTATGGCTACACCTTC. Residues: CASSRLSQGKYGYTF.